These T cell receptor beta chains were read from a single sample in a study of blood T cells in healthy people across ages. Each CDR3 protein gets one entry after TCRdb re-called the 5' RACE reads with MiXCR. Of 1 million to 1.2 million distinct CDR3 sequences listed, more than 30% are singletons. Sequenced sample: blood. These receptors all stem from a young man in good health. CDR3s include the opening cysteine and the closing phenylalanine or tryptophan. Fields, in order: J gene, clone size, D gene, V gene, CDR3 protein, CDR3 DNA. A D gene is named only where the DNA matches it firmly. Not all rows give a size; the values are once, few, many and, for expanded clones, a class.

J: TRBJ1-1
size: few
D: -
V: TRBV11-2
CDR3: CASRPVRGEDTEAFF
DNA: TGTGCCAGCAGACCCGTGAGGGGCGAGGACACTGAAGCTTTCTTT

J: TRBJ2-2
size: -
D: -
V: TRBV5-5
CDR3: CASSLAFWSNTGELFF
DNA: TGTGCCAGCAGCTTGGCCTTTTGGTCGAACACCGGGGAGCTGTTTTTT

J: TRBJ1-1
size: -
D: -
V: TRBV20-1
CDR3: CSATAYIANTEAFF
DNA: TGCAGTGCCACCGCCTACATCGCCAACACTGAAGCTTTCTTT

J: TRBJ1-1
size: -
D: TRBD1
V: TRBV19
CDR3: CASSHRGRDTEAFF
DNA: TGTGCCAGTAGTCACAGGGGAAGGGACACTGAAGCTTTCTTT

J: TRBJ1-1
size: few
D: -
V: TRBV25-1
CDR3: CASSPLWGGRRTEAFF
DNA: TGTGCCAGCAGCCCCTTATGGGGGGGGAGAAGGACTGAAGCTTTCTTT

J: TRBJ2-1
size: -
D: -
V: TRBV6-2/TRBV6-3
CDR3: CASSYNGAGVYNEQFF
DNA: TGTGCCAGCAGTTACAACGGGGCGGGCGTCTACAATGAGCAGTTCTTC

J: TRBJ2-5
size: few
D: -
V: TRBV29-1
CDR3: CSVRRPGEQYF
DNA: TGCAGCGTCCGACGGCCGGGTGAGCAGTACTTC

J: TRBJ2-3
size: -
D: TRBD1
V: TRBV7-2
CDR3: CASSRPTGAGTDTQYF
DNA: TGTGCCAGCAGCCGACCGACAGGGGCGGGCACAGATACGCAGTATTTT

J: TRBJ2-1
size: -
D: TRBD1
V: TRBV27
CDR3: CASSSQDRRSSYNEQFF
DNA: TGTGCCAGCAGTTCCCAGGACAGGCGGAGCTCCTACAATGAGCAGTTCTTC

J: TRBJ1-5
size: -
D: -
V: TRBV6-1
CDR3: CASSERVLGSNQPQHF
DNA: TGTGCCAGCAGTGAAAGGGTTTTGGGTAGCAATCAGCCCCAGCATTTT

J: TRBJ2-1
size: -
D: -
V: TRBV19
CDR3: CASSPASYNEQFF
DNA: TGTGCCAGTAGCCCAGCCTCCTACAATGAGCAGTTCTTC

J: TRBJ2-3
size: few
D: -
V: TRBV5-6
CDR3: CASSRGISGVIDTQYF
DNA: TGTGCCAGCAGCAGAGGGATTTCAGGGGTGATAGATACGCAGTATTTT

J: TRBJ2-5
size: -
D: TRBD1
V: TRBV19
CDR3: CASSIRDRQRQETQYF
DNA: TGTGCCAGTAGTATAAGGGACAGACAACGCCAAGAGACCCAGTACTTC

J: TRBJ2-1
size: few
D: TRBD2
V: TRBV20-1
CDR3: CSARGLAGTNEQFF
DNA: TGCAGTGCTAGAGGCCTAGCGGGCACCAATGAGCAGTTCTTC

J: TRBJ2-1
size: -
D: -
V: TRBV5-1
CDR3: CASSWAGNEQFF
DNA: TGCGCCAGCAGCTGGGCGGGCAATGAGCAGTTCTTC

J: TRBJ2-1
size: -
D: TRBD1
V: TRBV9
CDR3: CASSPTGQLYNEQFF
DNA: TGTGCCAGCAGCCCGACGGGACAGCTATACAATGAGCAGTTCTTC

J: TRBJ1-2
size: -
D: -
V: TRBV2
CDR3: CASSDLRGPHYGYTF
DNA: TGTGCCAGCAGTGATCTCCGGGGGCCCCACTATGGCTACACCTTC

J: TRBJ2-3
size: -
D: -
V: TRBV4-3
CDR3: CASSQDESGDTQYF
DNA: TGCGCCAGCAGCCAAGATGAATCCGGAGATACGCAGTATTTT

J: TRBJ1-4
size: -
D: -
V: TRBV4-3
CDR3: CASRPGQGAYNEKLFF
DNA: TGCGCCAGTCGGCCGGGGCAGGGAGCGTACAATGAAAAACTGTTTTTT

J: TRBJ1-1
size: -
D: -
V: TRBV7-9
CDR3: CASSPLGPYEAFF
DNA: TGTGCCAGCAGCCCCCTGGGGCCATACGAAGCTTTCTTT

J: TRBJ1-6
size: -
D: -
V: TRBV6-6
CDR3: CASLRGTPNESPLHF
DNA: TGTGCCAGCCTAAGGGGGACCCCGAACGAGTCACCCCTCCACTTT

J: TRBJ2-7
size: -
D: -
V: TRBV7-2
CDR3: CASSPSSVYEQYF
DNA: TGTGCCAGCAGCCCGTCTAGCGTCTACGAGCAGTACTTC

J: TRBJ2-7
size: -
D: -
V: TRBV7-9
CDR3: CATSDTGRMSEQYF
DNA: TGTGCCACCTCTGATACAGGTCGAATGAGCGAGCAGTACTTC

J: TRBJ2-7
size: -
D: TRBD1
V: TRBV27
CDR3: CASSQGGRPVYEQYF
DNA: TGTGCCAGCAGTCAAGGGGGCAGACCTGTCTACGAGCAGTACTTC

J: TRBJ2-3
size: few
D: TRBD2
V: TRBV7-9
CDR3: CASSLEAGGKTQYF
DNA: TGTGCCAGCAGCTTAGAAGCGGGGGGAAAAACGCAGTATTTT

J: TRBJ2-3
size: -
D: TRBD2
V: TRBV7-3
CDR3: CASSMTSGTTDTQYF
DNA: TGTGCCAGCAGCATGACTAGCGGAACCACAGATACGCAGTATTTT

J: TRBJ2-6
size: -
D: -
V: TRBV6-2/TRBV6-3
CDR3: CASSDSSGSAGANVPTF
DNA: TGTGCCAGCAGTGACTCTTCGGGGAGTGCTGGGGCCAACGTCCCGACTTTC

J: TRBJ2-3
size: few
D: -
V: TRBV7-2
CDR3: CASSLEVGFTDTQYF
DNA: TGTGCCAGCAGCTTAGAGGTGGGGTTCACAGATACGCAGTATTTT

J: TRBJ1-2
size: few
D: -
V: TRBV28
CDR3: CASRLAGSRGYTF
DNA: TGTGCCAGCAGGCTAGCAGGCTCTCGAGGCTACACCTTC

J: TRBJ2-1
size: -
D: -
V: TRBV12-3/TRBV12-4
CDR3: CASSIWLGNEQFF
DNA: TGTGCCAGCAGTATATGGTTGGGCAATGAGCAGTTCTTC

J: TRBJ2-4
size: few
D: -
V: TRBV24-1
CDR3: CATSEGGQNIQYF
DNA: TGTGCCACCAGTGAGGGAGGTCAAAACATTCAGTACTTC

J: TRBJ2-1
size: -
D: -
V: TRBV9
CDR3: CASSARFENNEQFF
DNA: TGTGCCAGCAGCGCCCGGTTCGAAAACAATGAGCAGTTCTTC

J: TRBJ2-3
size: -
D: -
V: TRBV12-5
CDR3: CASGGASEDTQYF
DNA: TGTGCTAGTGGAGGTGCCTCAGAAGATACGCAGTATTTT

J: TRBJ2-4
size: few
D: TRBD2
V: TRBV12-3/TRBV12-4
CDR3: CASSPRLAEAKNIQYF
DNA: TGTGCCAGCAGTCCGCGACTAGCGGAAGCCAAAAACATTCAGTACTTC

J: TRBJ2-3
size: -
D: -
V: TRBV5-6
CDR3: CASSLESGRISTDTQYF
DNA: TGTGCCAGCAGCTTGGAATCAGGGCGGATTAGCACAGATACGCAGTATTTT

J: TRBJ1-2
size: once
D: TRBD1
V: TRBV19
CDR3: CASSINQGVYGYTF
DNA: TGTGCCAGTAGTATCAACCAGGGGGTTTATGGCTACACCTTC

J: TRBJ1-1
size: -
D: -
V: TRBV29-1
CDR3: CSVEGWGTEAFF
DNA: TGCAGCGTTGAGGGTTGGGGGACTGAAGCTTTCTTT

J: TRBJ1-5
size: -
D: -
V: TRBV7-3
CDR3: CASSLDSPQHF
DNA: TGTGCCAGCAGCTTGGACAGTCCCCAGCATTTT

J: TRBJ2-4
size: -
D: -
V: TRBV21-1
CDR3: CASSKQGNYGQYF
DNA: TGTGCCAGCAGCAAACAGGGTAATTACGGGCAGTACTTC

J: TRBJ2-7
size: -
D: -
V: TRBV30
CDR3: CTWGTPSSSYEQYF
DNA: TGTACCTGGGGGACTCCTTCAAGCTCCTACGAGCAGTACTTC

J: TRBJ2-1
size: -
D: -
V: TRBV4-2
CDR3: CASSMGTYNEQFF
DNA: TGTGCCAGCAGCATGGGGACCTACAATGAGCAGTTCTTC

J: TRBJ1-1
size: few
D: -
V: TRBV14
CDR3: CASSPLTNTEAFF
DNA: TGTGCCAGCAGCCCGTTAACGAACACTGAAGCTTTCTTT

J: TRBJ2-1
size: few
D: -
V: TRBV5-1
CDR3: CASGGLASHEQFF
DNA: TGCGCCAGCGGAGGGTTAGCGTCCCATGAGCAGTTCTTC

J: TRBJ2-1
size: -
D: -
V: TRBV20-1
CDR3: CSASPTGRPTYNEQFF
DNA: TGCAGTGCTAGCCCAACGGGACGCCCGACCTACAATGAGCAGTTCTTC

J: TRBJ2-4
size: -
D: -
V: TRBV7-3
CDR3: CASSLYGAHNIQYF
DNA: TGTGCCAGCAGCTTATACGGGGCACACAACATTCAGTACTTC

J: TRBJ1-1
size: -
D: TRBD1
V: TRBV28
CDR3: CASSLLGTGRTEAFF
DNA: TGTGCCAGCAGTTTACTTGGGACAGGGAGGACTGAAGCTTTCTTT

J: TRBJ2-5
size: -
D: TRBD1
V: TRBV11-2
CDR3: CASSSMTGTAWGTQYF
DNA: TGTGCCAGCAGCTCAATGACCGGGACAGCCTGGGGGACCCAGTACTTC

J: TRBJ1-6
size: many
D: -
V: TRBV10-3
CDR3: CAISGSTRGNSPLHF
DNA: TGTGCCATCTCAGGGAGCACTCGGGGTAATTCACCCCTCCACTTT

J: TRBJ2-2
size: few
D: -
V: TRBV6-2/TRBV6-3
CDR3: CASRRTLNTGELFF
DNA: TGTGCCAGCAGACGGACTCTGAACACCGGGGAGCTGTTTTTT

J: TRBJ1-1
size: -
D: -
V: TRBV28
CDR3: CASSSLGGGTEAFF
DNA: TGTGCCAGCAGCTCCCTAGGGGGTGGCACTGAAGCTTTCTTT

J: TRBJ2-7
size: -
D: TRBD2
V: TRBV7-3
CDR3: CASSPSGGEYNEQYF
DNA: TGTGCCAGCAGCCCTAGCGGGGGGGAATACAATGAGCAGTACTTC